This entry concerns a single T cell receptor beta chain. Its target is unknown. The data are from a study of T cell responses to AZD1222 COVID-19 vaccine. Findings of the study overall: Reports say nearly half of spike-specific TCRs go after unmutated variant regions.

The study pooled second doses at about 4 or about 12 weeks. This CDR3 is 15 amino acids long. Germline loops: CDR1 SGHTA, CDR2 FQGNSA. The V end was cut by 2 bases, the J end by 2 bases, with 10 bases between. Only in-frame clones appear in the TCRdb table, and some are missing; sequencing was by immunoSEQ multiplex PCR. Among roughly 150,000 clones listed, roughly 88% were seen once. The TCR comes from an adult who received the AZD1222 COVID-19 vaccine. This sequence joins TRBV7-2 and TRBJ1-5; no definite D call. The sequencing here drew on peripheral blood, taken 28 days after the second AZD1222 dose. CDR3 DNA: TGTGCCAGCAGCTTAAGGCAGGTGGGCAATCAGCCCCAGCATTTT. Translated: CASSLRQVGNQPQHF.